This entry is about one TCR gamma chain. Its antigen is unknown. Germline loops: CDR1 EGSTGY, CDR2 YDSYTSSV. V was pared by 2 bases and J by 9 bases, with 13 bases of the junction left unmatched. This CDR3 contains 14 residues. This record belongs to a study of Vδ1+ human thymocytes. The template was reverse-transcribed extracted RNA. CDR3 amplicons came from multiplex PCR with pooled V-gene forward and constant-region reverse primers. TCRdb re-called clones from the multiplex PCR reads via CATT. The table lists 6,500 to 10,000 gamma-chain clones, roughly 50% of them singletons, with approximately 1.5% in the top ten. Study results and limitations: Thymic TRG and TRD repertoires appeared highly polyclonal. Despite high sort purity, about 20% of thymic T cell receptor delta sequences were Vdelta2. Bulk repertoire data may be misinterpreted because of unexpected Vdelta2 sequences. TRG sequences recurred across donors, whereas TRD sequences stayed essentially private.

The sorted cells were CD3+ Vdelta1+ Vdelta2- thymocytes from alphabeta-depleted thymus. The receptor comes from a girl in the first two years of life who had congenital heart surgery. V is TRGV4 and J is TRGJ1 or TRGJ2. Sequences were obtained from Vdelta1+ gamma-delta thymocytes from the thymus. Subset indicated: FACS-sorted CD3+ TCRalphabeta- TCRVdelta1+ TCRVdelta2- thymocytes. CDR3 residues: CATWDAPSPLKKLF. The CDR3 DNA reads TGTGCCACCTGGGATGCTCCTTCCCCTCTTAAGAAACTCTTT.